This T cell receptor beta chain was sequenced for a study of cytomegalovirus exposure and HLA in healthy donors. The study, taken as a whole, reports: In vitro experiments confirmed that three CMV-associated chains were specific for CMV antigens.

This CDR3 is 14 amino acids long. Trimming removed 2 bases at V and 5 bases at J, with 12 bases between. Germline-derived CDR1 and CDR2 are SGHVS and FQNEAQ. A multiplex PCR was run with 60 Vbeta primers and 13 Jbeta primers. Produced via immunoSEQ multiplex PCR; TCRdb's table is partial and in-frame only. In the table there are fewer than 200,000 clones, around four fifths of which are singletons. Worth noting for this clone: The antigen is not known.

The sequenced sample consisted of PBMCs. The sequence derives from a man aged 30 to 39 in good health and CMV-seronegative. The chain employs TRBV7-8 and TRBJ1-1; D may be TRBD1 (5 bases). The CDR3 is CASSLKGPGTEAFF. The CDR3 DNA follows: TGTGCCAGCAGCTTAAAGGGGCCAGGGACTGAAGCTTTCTTT.